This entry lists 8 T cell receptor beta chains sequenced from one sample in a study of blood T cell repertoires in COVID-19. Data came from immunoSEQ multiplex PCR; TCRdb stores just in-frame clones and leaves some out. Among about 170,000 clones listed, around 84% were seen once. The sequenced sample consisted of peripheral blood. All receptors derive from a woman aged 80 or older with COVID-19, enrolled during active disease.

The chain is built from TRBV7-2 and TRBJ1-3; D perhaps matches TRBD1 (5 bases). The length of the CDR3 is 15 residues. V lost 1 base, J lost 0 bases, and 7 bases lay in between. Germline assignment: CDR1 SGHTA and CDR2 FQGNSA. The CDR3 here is CASSLVQGSGNTIYF. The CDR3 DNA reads TGTGCCAGCAGCTTAGTGCAGGGCTCTGGAAACACCATATATTTT.

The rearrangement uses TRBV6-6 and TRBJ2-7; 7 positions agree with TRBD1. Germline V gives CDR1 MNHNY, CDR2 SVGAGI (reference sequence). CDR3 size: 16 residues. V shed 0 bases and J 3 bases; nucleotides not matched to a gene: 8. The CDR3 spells CASSYSRSAGGYEQYF. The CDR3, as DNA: TGTGCCAGCAGTTACTCGAGGTCGGCAGGGGGCTACGAGCAGTACTTC.

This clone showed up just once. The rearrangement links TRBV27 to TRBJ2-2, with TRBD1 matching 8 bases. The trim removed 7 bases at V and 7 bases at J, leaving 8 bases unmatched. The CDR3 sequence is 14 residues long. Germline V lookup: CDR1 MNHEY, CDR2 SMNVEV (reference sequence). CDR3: CASKAGQGGGELFF. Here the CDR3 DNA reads TGTGCCAGCAAGGCTGGACAGGGCGGCGGGGAGCTGTTTTTT.

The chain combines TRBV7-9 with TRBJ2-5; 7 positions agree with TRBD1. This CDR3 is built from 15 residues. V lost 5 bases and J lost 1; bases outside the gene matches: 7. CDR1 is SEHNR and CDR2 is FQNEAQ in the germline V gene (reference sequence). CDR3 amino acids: CASSTGAGGQETQYF. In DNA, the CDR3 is TGTGCCAGCAGCACCGGGGCAGGGGGCCAAGAGACCCAGTACTTC.

This chain's CDR3 is CASSEQIQETQYF. For the CDR3, the DNA is TGCGCCAGCAGCGAACAGATTCAAGAGACCCAGTACTTC. This chain joins TRBV5-1 and TRBJ2-5; D gene ambiguous. Germline assignment: CDR1 SGHRS and CDR2 YFSETQ. The length of the CDR3 is 13 residues. V lost 4 bases and J lost 2, with 9 bases in between. The full variable domain, completed using reference TRBV5-1 and TRBJ2-5, is KAGVTQTPRYLIKTRGQQVTLSCSPISGHRSVSWYQQTPGQGLQFLFEYFSETQRNKGNFPGRFSGRQFSNSRSEMNVSTLELGDSALYLCASSEQIQETQYFGPGTRLLVL.

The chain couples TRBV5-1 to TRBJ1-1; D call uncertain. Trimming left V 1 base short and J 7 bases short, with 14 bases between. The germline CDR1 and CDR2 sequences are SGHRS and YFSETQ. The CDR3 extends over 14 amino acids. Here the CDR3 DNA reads TGCGCCAGCAGCTTGTGGAGGGAGGATGGTGAAGCTTTCTTT. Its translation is CASSLWREDGEAFF.

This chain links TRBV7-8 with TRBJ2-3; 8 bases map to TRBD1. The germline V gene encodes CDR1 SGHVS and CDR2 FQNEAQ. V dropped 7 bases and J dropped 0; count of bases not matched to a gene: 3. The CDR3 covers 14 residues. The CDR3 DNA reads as TGTGCCAGCATGGGGACAGGCAGCACAGATACGCAGTATTTT. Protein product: CASMGTGSTDTQYF.

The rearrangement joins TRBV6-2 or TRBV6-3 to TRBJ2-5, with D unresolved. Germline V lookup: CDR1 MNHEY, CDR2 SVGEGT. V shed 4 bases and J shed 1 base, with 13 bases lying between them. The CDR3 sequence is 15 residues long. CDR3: CASSLALGSQETQYF. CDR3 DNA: TGTGCCAGCAGTTTGGCCCTGGGCAGCCAAGAGACCCAGTACTTC.